This T cell receptor (beta chain) was sequenced in a study of T cells in Graves' hyperthyroidism and ophthalmopathy. Amplified regions were TCR beta CDR3 sequences from RNA transcripts. The HTBI primer set served for first-round RT-PCR of the TCR CDR3. TCRdb re-called the multiplex PCR reads through MiXCR, storing one row per CDR3 protein. The sample carries about 420,000 distinct CDR3 sequences, 15% to 17% recorded once. This clonotype was seen ten or more times. Its antigen is as yet unknown. The CDR3 spans 13 residues. Between the trimmed V and J ends, which lost 5 bases and 10 bases, there was a span of 15 bases. Germline-derived CDR1 and CDR2 are MNHEY and SMNVEV (reference sequence). Study results and caveats: With a median lead of 6.5 months before onset, the model predicted ophthalmopathy. Most thyroid-expanded clonotypes above 0.001 were also found in blood.

Across 18 months, stable Graves' hyperthyroidism was marked by no progression to ophthalmopathy. Patients between 18 and 65 years old had hyperthyroidism, newly diagnosed and lasting under 2 months. The TCR was taken from a woman aged 18 to 35 with Graves' hyperthyroidism. Sequencing was performed on blood. The chain has TRBV27 and TRBJ2-1; D not certain. The CDR3 spells CASSPYPSREQFF. The CDR3 DNA sequence: TGTGCCAGCAGTCCCTACCCCAGCCGGGAGCAGTTCTTC.